This TCR beta chain was captured by sequencing in a study of CD8 T cells in ankylosing spondylitis. Germline CDR1 MNHNY, CDR2 SVGAGI (reference sequence). Trimming removed 2 bases from V and 7 bases from J, with 9 bases in between. There are 13 residues in the CDR3. TCRdb used MiXCR to reprocess the 5' RACE reads, holding one entry per CDR3 protein. The profile covers under 130,000 distinct CDR3 sequences, with nearly 25% appearing a single time and roughly 12% taken by the ten largest. With respect to this clonotype: Its antigen is as yet unknown.

Study-level points and caveats: Blood from ankylosing spondylitis patients appeared to carry a characteristic eight-variant TCR beta motif.

This rearrangement joins TRBV6-6 to TRBJ1-5, with D hard to call. Sequencing input: synovial fluid, either unsorted or a sorted T cell fraction (not recorded which). The source is a male donor with ankylosing spondylitis. In nucleotides, the CDR3 is TGTGCCAGCAGTTACGTTGCGGGCCAGCCCCAGCATTTT. This codes for CASSYVAGQPQHF.